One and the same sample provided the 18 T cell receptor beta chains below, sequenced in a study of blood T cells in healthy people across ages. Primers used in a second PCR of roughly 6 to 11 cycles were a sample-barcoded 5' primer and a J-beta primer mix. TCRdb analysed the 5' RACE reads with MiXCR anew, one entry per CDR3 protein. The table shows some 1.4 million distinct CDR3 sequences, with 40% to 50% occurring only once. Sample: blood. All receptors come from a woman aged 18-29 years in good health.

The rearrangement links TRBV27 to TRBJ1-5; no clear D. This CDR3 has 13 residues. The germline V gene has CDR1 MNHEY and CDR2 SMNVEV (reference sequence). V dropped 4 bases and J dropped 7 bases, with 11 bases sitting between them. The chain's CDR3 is CASSYRAGQPQHF. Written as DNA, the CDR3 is TGTGCCAGCAGTTACCGGGCCGGGCAGCCCCAGCATTTT.

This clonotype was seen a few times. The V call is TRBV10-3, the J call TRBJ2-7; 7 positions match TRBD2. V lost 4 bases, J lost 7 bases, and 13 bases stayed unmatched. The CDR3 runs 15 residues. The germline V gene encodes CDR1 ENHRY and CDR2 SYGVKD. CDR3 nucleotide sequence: TGTGCCATCAGTGCACCGGCTAGCGGCCGGGATGAGCAGTACTTC. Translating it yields CAISAPASGRDEQYF.

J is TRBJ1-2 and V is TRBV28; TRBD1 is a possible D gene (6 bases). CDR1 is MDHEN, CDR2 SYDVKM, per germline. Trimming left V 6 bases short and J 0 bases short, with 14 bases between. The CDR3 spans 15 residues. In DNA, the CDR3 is TGTGCCAGCAGGTCACAGGGTGGTCCTAACTATGGCTACACCTTC. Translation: CASRSQGGPNYGYTF.

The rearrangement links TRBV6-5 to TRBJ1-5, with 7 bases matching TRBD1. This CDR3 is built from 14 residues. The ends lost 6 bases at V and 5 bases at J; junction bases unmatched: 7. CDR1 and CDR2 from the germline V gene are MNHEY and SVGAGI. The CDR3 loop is CASSGRGDYQPQHF. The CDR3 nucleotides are TGTGCCAGCAGCGGCAGGGGGGATTATCAGCCCCAGCATTTT.

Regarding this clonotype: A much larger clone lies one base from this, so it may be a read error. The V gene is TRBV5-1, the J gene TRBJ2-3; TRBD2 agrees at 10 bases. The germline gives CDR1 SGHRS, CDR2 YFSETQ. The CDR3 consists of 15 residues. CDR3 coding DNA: TGCGCCAGCAGCTTACCTAGCGGGAGTACTGATACGCGGTATTTT. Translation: CASSLPSGSTDTRYF.

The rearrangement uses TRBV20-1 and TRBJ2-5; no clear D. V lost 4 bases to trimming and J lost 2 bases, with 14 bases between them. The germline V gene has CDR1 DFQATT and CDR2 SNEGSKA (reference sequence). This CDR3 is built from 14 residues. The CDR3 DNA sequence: TGCAGTGCTACGTCGGGCAGCCTACAAGAGACCCAGTACTTC. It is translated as CSATSGSLQETQYF.

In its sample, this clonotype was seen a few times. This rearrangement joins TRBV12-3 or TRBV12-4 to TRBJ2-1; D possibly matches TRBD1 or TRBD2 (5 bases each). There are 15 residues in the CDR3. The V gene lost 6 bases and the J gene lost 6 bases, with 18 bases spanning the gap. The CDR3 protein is CASRLRDRSPNEQFF. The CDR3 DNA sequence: TGTGCCAGCAGGCTTCGGGACCGATCCCCCAATGAGCAGTTCTTC.

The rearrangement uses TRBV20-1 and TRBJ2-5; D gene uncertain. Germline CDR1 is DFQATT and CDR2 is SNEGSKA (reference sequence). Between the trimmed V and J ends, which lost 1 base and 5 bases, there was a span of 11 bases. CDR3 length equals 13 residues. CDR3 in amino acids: CSARGVRTETQYF. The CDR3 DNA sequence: TGCAGTGCTAGAGGGGTTAGGACGGAGACCCAGTACTTC.

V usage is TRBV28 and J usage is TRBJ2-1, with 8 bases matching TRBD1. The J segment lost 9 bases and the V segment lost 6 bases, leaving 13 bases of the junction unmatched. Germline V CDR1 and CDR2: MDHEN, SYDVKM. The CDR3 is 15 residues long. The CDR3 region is CASSGDATGVGEQFF. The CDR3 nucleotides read TGTGCCAGCAGCGGCGATGCGACAGGGGTGGGTGAGCAGTTCTTC.

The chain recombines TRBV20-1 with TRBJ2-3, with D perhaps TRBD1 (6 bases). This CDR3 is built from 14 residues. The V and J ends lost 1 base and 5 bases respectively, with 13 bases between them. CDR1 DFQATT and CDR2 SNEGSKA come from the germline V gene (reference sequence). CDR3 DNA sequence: TGCAGTGCTAGAGGGGTCAGGGGAGTAGATACGCAGTATTTT. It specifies CSARGVRGVDTQYF.

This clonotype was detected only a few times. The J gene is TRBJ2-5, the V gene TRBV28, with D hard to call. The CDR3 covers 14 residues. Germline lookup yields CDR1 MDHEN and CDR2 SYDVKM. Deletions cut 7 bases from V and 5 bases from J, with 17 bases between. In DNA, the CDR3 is TGTGCCAGCACGTTAGGCCCGCCGCCGGAGACCCAGTACTTC. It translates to CASTLGPPPETQYF.

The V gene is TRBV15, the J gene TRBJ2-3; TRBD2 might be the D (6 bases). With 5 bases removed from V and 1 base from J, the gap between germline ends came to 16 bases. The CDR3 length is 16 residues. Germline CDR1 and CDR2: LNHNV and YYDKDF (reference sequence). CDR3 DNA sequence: TGTGCCACCAGCTACGCGGAGGGCCTCGGCACAGATACGCAGTATTTT. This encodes CATSYAEGLGTDTQYF.

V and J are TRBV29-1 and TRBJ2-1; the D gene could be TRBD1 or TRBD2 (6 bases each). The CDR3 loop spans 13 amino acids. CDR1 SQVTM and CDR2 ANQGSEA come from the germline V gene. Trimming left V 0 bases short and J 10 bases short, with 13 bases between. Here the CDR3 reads CSVEDRGGGEQFF. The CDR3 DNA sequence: TGCAGCGTTGAAGACAGGGGAGGTGGGGAGCAGTTCTTC.

The CDR3 sequence is CASSRPKPSYEQYF. The CDR3, as DNA: TGTGCCAGCTCACGACCGAAACCCTCCTACGAGCAGTACTTC. The rearrangement uses TRBV18 and TRBJ2-7; D remains unclear. Germline V gene lookup returns CDR1 KGHSH and CDR2 LQKENI. CDR3 length: 14 residues. V was clipped by 4 bases and J by 0 bases, with 10 bases between them.

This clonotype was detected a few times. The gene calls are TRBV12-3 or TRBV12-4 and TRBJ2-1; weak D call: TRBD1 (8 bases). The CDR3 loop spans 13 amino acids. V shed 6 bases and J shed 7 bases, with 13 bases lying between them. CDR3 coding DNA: TGTGCCAGCAGAACAGGGGGGGGGAATGAGCAGTTCTTC. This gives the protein CASRTGGGNEQFF.

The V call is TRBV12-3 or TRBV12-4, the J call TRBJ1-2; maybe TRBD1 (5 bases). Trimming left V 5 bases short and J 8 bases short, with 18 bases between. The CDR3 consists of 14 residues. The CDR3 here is CASSRDQGADGYTF. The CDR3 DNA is TGTGCCAGCAGTCGAGATCAGGGCGCGGACGGCTACACCTTC.

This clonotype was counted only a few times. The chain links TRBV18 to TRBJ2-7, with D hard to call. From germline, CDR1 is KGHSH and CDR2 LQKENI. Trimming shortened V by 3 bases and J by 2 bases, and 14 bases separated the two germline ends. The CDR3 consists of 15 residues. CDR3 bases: TGTGCCAGCTCACCCCTACTAACCGCTCCCTACGAGCAGTACTTC. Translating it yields CASSPLLTAPYEQYF.

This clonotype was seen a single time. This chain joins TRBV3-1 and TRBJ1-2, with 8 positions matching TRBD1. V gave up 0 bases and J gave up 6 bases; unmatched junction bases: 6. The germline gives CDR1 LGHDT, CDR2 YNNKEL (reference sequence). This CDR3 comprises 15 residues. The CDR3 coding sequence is TGTGCCAGCAGCCAAGAGGACAGGGCGTTACATGGCTACACCTTC. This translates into CASSQEDRALHGYTF.